The T cell receptor (beta chain) described here comes from a study of T cells in Graves' hyperthyroidism and ophthalmopathy. It was RNA transcripts that yielded the amplified TCR beta CDR3 regions. The HTBI primer set was used in a first-round RT-PCR of the TCR CDR3. One entry per CDR3 protein results from TCRdb running MiXCR on the multiplex PCR reads. The sample yields about 58,000 distinct CDR3 sequences, less than 50% seen once. CDR3 length: 16 amino acids. Germline assignment: CDR1 SSHAT and CDR2 FNYEAQ (reference sequence). In regard to this clonotype: A junction end diverges from the germline sequence, so it may reflect a read error.

Used for diagnoses were clinical symptoms, serum thyroxine and TRAb, thyroid ultrasound and orbital computed tomography. This sequence originates from a woman aged 25 to 39 with Graves' ophthalmopathy. The J gene is TRBJ2-1, the V gene TRBV7-7, with 9 bases lining up with TRBD2. Sequenced: blood. CDR3 DNA: TGTGCTAGCAGCTTATCAGTACTAGCGGGCGGTAATGAGCAGTTCTTC. This codes for CASSLSVLAGGNEQFF.